The rows below give T cell receptor beta chains drawn from one sample of a study of response to subunit inactivated influenza vaccine. TCRdb reanalysed the RT-PCR reads using MiXCR and keeps one entry per CDR3 protein. The sample lists around 710,000 distinct CDR3 sequences, about 15% occurring once. Sequences were derived from PBMCs from blood, sampled approximately 15 days before vaccination. Source of these receptors: a man in his forties or fifties who received an inactivated influenza vaccine. CDR3s include the opening cysteine and the closing phenylalanine or tryptophan. Fields, in order: J gene, clone size, D gene, V gene, CDR3 protein, CDR3 DNA. The D gene is left open where the match is weak. Where a row states a size, it is once, few, many or the class of an expanded clone; other rows omit it.

>TRBJ2-1|-|TRBD2|TRBV19
CASSPPGLGGNEQFF
TGTGCCAGTAGTCCTCCGGGACTAGGCGGCAATGAGCAGTTCTTC
>TRBJ2-7|few|-|TRBV7-9
CASTATTVDEQYF
TGTGCCAGCACGGCAACGACGGTGGACGAGCAGTACTTC
>TRBJ2-3|few|-|TRBV14
CASSRLVTSTDTQYF
TGTGCCAGCAGCCGACTAGTTACTAGCACAGATACGCAGTATTTT
>TRBJ2-1|-|-|TRBV15
CATSRAPWEDEQFF
TGTGCCACCAGCAGAGCCCCTTGGGAGGATGAGCAGTTCTTC
>TRBJ2-2|many|-|TRBV7-9
CASSSEGGELFF
TGTGCCAGCAGCTCCGAGGGCGGGGAGCTGTTTTTT
>TRBJ2-7|-|-|TRBV20-1
CSARLPANYEQYF
TGCAGTGCTAGACTCCCGGCTAACTACGAGCAGTACTTC
>TRBJ1-5|few|TRBD1|TRBV12-3/TRBV12-4
CASRPGTGGQPQHF
TGTGCCAGCAGGCCCGGGACAGGGGGCCAGCCCCAGCATTTT
>TRBJ1-2|few|TRBD1|TRBV7-2
CASSLGTGRGGGYTF
TGTGCCAGCAGCTTGGGGACAGGGCGGGGTGGTGGCTACACCTTC
>TRBJ2-3|many|-|TRBV5-1
CASSTSSTDTQYF
TGCGCCAGCAGCACCTCTAGCACAGATACGCAGTATTTT
>TRBJ2-2|-|-|TRBV4-2
CASSHLQGRGTGELFF
TGTGCCAGCAGCCACCTACAGGGGCGGGGAACCGGGGAGCTGTTTTTT
>TRBJ1-5|few|-|TRBV20-1
CSSGQGYNQPQHF
TGCAGTTCGGGGCAGGGCTACAATCAGCCCCAGCATTTT